This T cell receptor (beta chain) comes out of a study of blood T cell repertoires in COVID-19. Study context: Whether acute or convalescent, the COVID-19 samples came from the United States, Italy and Spain. Sample material is recorded as cDNA or gDNA derived from T cells, B-cell-depleted T cells, or PBMCs.

This CDR3 comprises 13 residues. The V end was cut by 6 bases, the J end by 3 bases, with 14 bases between. From germline, CDR1 is SQVTM and CDR2 ANQGSEA. Per the original data handling: Counts of nucleated cells, estimated from reference gene primer amplification, were obtained. Data came from immunoSEQ multiplex PCR; TCRdb stores just in-frame clones and leaves some out. V and J calls plus clone size are reproduced from that table; the DNA served to infer D and trimming. The data contain a few hundred thousand clones, around 82% of them singletons. Enrolment of Seattle patients took place during active infection, and they were followed longitudinally.

The V call is TRBV29-1, the J call TRBJ1-2; a weak D match, TRBD1 (6 bases). Input material: peripheral blood. This clonotype originated in a human donor with COVID-19, enrolled during active disease. The donor label of this sample is uncertain. The CDR3 reads CSVGRQAYYGYTF. The CDR3 DNA reads as TGCAGCGTGGGACGACAGGCTTACTATGGCTACACCTTC. Looking up the rest from reference TRBV29-1 and TRBJ1-2 gives the full variable domain: SAVISQKPSRDICQRGTSLTIQCQVDSQVTMMFWYRQQPGQSLTLIATANQGSEATYESGFVIDKFPISRPNLTFSTLTVSNMSPEDSSIYLCSVGRQAYYGYTFGSGTRLTVV.